This record covers a single T cell receptor (beta chain). Its target is unknown. CDR1 and CDR2 from the germline V gene are SQVTM and ANQGSEA. The CDR3 runs to 13 residues. The germline V and J ends were trimmed by 3 bases and 4 bases, with 12 bases remaining between them. Molecular barcoding with unique molecular identifiers was used for the TCRbeta library. One entry per CDR3 protein, called by TCRdb with MiXCR from the PCR reads. In the table there are about 870,000 distinct CDR3 sequences, less than 20% of which are singletons. The record originates from a study of T-cell reconstitution after alpha-beta-depleted transplantation in children. General observations from the study: Several hundred expanded graft clones reportedly supplied alpha-beta T cells about two months after transplant.

The receptor was isolated from a male patient aged 10 to 17 who had a stem cell transplant for acute lymphoblastic leukemia, so the T cells may come from the graft donor. The rearrangement links TRBV29-1 to TRBJ1-1, with TRBD1 as a possible D gene (5 bases). The sequences come from PBMCs, mostly from graft donor cells, collected 360 days after TCRalphabeta/CD19-depleted stem cell transplant. The DNA for the CDR3 is TGCAGCGTTGATCGGGGGTTGGGCACTGAAGCTTTCTTT. Its translation: CSVDRGLGTEAFF.